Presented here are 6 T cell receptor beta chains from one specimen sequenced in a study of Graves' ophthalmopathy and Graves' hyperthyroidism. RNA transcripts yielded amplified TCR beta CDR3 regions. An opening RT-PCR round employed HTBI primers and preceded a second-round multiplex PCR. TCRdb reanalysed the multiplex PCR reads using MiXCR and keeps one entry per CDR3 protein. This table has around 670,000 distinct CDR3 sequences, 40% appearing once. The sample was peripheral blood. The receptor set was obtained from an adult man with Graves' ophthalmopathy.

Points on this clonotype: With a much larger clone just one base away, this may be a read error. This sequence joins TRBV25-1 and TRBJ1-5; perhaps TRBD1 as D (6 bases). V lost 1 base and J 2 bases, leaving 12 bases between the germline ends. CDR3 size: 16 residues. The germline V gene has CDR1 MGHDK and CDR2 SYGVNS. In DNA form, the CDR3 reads TGTGCCAGCAGTGAATCAAGAAGGGGGGGCAATCAGCCCCAGCATTTT. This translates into CASSESRRGGNQPQHF.

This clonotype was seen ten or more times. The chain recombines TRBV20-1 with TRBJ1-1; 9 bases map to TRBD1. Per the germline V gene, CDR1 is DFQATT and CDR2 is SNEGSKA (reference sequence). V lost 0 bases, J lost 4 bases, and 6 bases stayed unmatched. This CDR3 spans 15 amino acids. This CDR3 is CSARDGGTGRTEAFF. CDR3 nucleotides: TGCAGTGCTAGAGATGGGGGGACAGGGCGCACTGAAGCTTTCTTT.

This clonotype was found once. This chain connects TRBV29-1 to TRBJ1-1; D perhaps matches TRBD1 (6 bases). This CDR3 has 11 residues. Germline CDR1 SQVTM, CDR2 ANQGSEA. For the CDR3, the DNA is TGCAGGTTGACAGGGAACACTGAAGCTTTCTTT. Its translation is CRLTGNTEAFF.

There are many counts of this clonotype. Here the CDR3 reads CASSSGTGADQPQHF. The CDR3 bases are TGTGCCAGCAGCTCCGGGACAGGGGCAGATCAGCCCCAGCATTTT. This sequence joins TRBV7-9 and TRBJ1-5, with TRBD1 matching 10 bases. This CDR3 is 15 amino acids long. CDR1 and CDR2 (germline): SEHNR, FQNEAQ (reference sequence). The V gene end was trimmed by 4 bases and the J gene end by 5 bases; junction bases not matched to a gene: 5.

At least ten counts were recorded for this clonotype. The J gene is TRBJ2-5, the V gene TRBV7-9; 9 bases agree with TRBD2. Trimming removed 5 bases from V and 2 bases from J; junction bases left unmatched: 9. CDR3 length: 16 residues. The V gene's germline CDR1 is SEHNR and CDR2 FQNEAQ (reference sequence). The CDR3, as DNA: TGTGCCAGCAGCCAAGGATTGGCGGGAGGGCAAGAGACCCAGTACTTC. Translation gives CASSQGLAGGQETQYF.

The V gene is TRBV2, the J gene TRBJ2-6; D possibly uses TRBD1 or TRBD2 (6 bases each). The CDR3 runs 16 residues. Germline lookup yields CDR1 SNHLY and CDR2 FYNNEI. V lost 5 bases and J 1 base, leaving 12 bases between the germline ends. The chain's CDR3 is CASSSRGASGANVLTF. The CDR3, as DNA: TGTGCCAGCAGTTCGAGGGGGGCATCTGGGGCCAACGTCCTGACTTTC.